The rows below give T cell receptor beta chains drawn from one sample of a study of blood T cells in healthy people across ages. TCRdb reprocessed the 5' RACE reads with MiXCR, giving one entry per CDR3 protein. Of about 1.4 million distinct CDR3 sequences listed, 55% to 75% are singletons. The sequenced material came from blood. These TCRs come from a man between 18 and 29 years old in good health. Both conserved end residues are part of each CDR3. Fields, in order: CDR3 DNA, CDR3 protein, clone size, J gene, V gene, D gene. The D gene is left open where the match is weak. The listing skips clone size in some rows; elsewhere it reads once, few, many or a size class.

cdr3_nt: TGTGCCAGCAGTTTAGCGGGACAGGTGAAAAACATTCAGTACTTC
cdr3_aa: CASSLAGQVKNIQYF
clone_size: NA
j_call: TRBJ2-4
v_call: TRBV12-3/TRBV12-4
d_call: TRBD1

cdr3_nt: TGTGCCAGCAGCCAAGTTGGACTACTCCAAGAGACCCAGTACTTC
cdr3_aa: CASSQVGLLQETQYF
clone_size: few
j_call: TRBJ2-5
v_call: TRBV3-1
d_call: NA

cdr3_nt: TGCGCCAGCAGCCAAGATGAGTCGAGGGATCCCACCGATACGCAGTATTTT
cdr3_aa: CASSQDESRDPTDTQYF
clone_size: NA
j_call: TRBJ2-3
v_call: TRBV4-1
d_call: NA

cdr3_nt: TGTGCCAGCAGTCCTCCGACTAGTGGCTCGCAGTTCTTC
cdr3_aa: CASSPPTSGSQFF
clone_size: once
j_call: TRBJ2-1
v_call: TRBV6-2/TRBV6-3
d_call: NA

cdr3_nt: TGTGCCAGCAGGGGAGGAGGCACCGGGGAGCTGTTTTTT
cdr3_aa: CASRGGGTGELFF
clone_size: NA
j_call: TRBJ2-2
v_call: TRBV25-1
d_call: NA

cdr3_nt: TGCGCCAGCAGCCCTTCGGCCGGGACAGGCTACACTGAAGCTTTCTTT
cdr3_aa: CASSPSAGTGYTEAFF
clone_size: NA
j_call: TRBJ1-1
v_call: TRBV4-3
d_call: TRBD1

cdr3_nt: TGTGCCAGCAGTTTATGGGGGGCAGGGCTGAGCTCCTACAATGAGCAGTTCTTC
cdr3_aa: CASSLWGAGLSSYNEQFF
clone_size: NA
j_call: TRBJ2-1
v_call: TRBV28
d_call: NA

cdr3_nt: TGTGCCAGCAGCTTAGGCGGGGGGGCCTTGAATGAGCAGTTCTTC
cdr3_aa: CASSLGGGALNEQFF
clone_size: NA
j_call: TRBJ2-1
v_call: TRBV11-2
d_call: TRBD2

cdr3_nt: TGTGCCAGCAGCCAAGAGGGCCCAGCCTACGAGCAGTACTTC
cdr3_aa: CASSQEGPAYEQYF
clone_size: NA
j_call: TRBJ2-7
v_call: TRBV14
d_call: NA

cdr3_nt: TGTGCCAGCAGCCAAGATCGTCCGACTAGCGGGGTAGGGACAGATACGCAGTATTTT
cdr3_aa: CASSQDRPTSGVGTDTQYF
clone_size: NA
j_call: TRBJ2-3
v_call: TRBV4-2
d_call: TRBD2

cdr3_nt: TGCAGTGCTAGAAGGCAGTCAAACACTGAAGCTTTCTTT
cdr3_aa: CSARRQSNTEAFF
clone_size: NA
j_call: TRBJ1-1
v_call: TRBV20-1
d_call: NA

cdr3_nt: TGCAGTGCTAGGGCAGGCGAAAACTCTGGAAACACCATATATTTT
cdr3_aa: CSARAGENSGNTIYF
clone_size: NA
j_call: TRBJ1-3
v_call: TRBV20-1
d_call: NA

cdr3_nt: TGTGCCAGTTCGCCGGGACGAAGAACCTACGAGCAGTACTTC
cdr3_aa: CASSPGRRTYEQYF
clone_size: NA
j_call: TRBJ2-7
v_call: TRBV6-1
d_call: NA

cdr3_nt: TGTGCCAGCAGGACTTCTTGGGCCAAAAACATTCAGTACTTC
cdr3_aa: CASRTSWAKNIQYF
clone_size: NA
j_call: TRBJ2-4
v_call: TRBV2
d_call: NA

cdr3_nt: TGCGCCAGCAGCTTACGACAGGTGATGAACACCGGGGAGCTGTTTTTT
cdr3_aa: CASSLRQVMNTGELFF
clone_size: NA
j_call: TRBJ2-2
v_call: TRBV5-1
d_call: NA

cdr3_nt: TGTGCCAGCACCGTTACAGAGAACACTGAAGCTTTCTTT
cdr3_aa: CASTVTENTEAFF
clone_size: many
j_call: TRBJ1-1
v_call: TRBV6-2/TRBV6-3
d_call: NA

cdr3_nt: TGTGCCAGCAGCCAACGACAGTGGAGCGCTAGCACAGATACGCAGTATTTT
cdr3_aa: CASSQRQWSASTDTQYF
clone_size: once
j_call: TRBJ2-3
v_call: TRBV6-1
d_call: NA

cdr3_nt: TGCAGCGTGGGACAGGGGGCTTCCGAGCAGTACTTC
cdr3_aa: CSVGQGASEQYF
clone_size: few
j_call: TRBJ2-7
v_call: TRBV29-1
d_call: TRBD1

cdr3_nt: TGTGCCAGCACCCAAGGGGGGCAAAAAGAAGCTTTCTTT
cdr3_aa: CASTQGGQKEAFF
clone_size: NA
j_call: TRBJ1-1
v_call: TRBV6-2/TRBV6-3
d_call: NA

cdr3_nt: TGCAGTGCTAGAGAGGGACTAGGAGAGGGCGAGACCCAGTACTTC
cdr3_aa: CSAREGLGEGETQYF
clone_size: once
j_call: TRBJ2-5
v_call: TRBV20-1
d_call: TRBD2

cdr3_nt: TGTGCCAGCAGGCCCAGCGGTGACACTGAAGCTTTCTTT
cdr3_aa: CASRPSGDTEAFF
clone_size: NA
j_call: TRBJ1-1
v_call: TRBV12-3/TRBV12-4
d_call: NA

cdr3_nt: TGCAGTGCTAGAGATGCGGCTAGCGGACGCTACGGGCAGTACTTC
cdr3_aa: CSARDAASGRYGQYF
clone_size: NA
j_call: TRBJ2-7
v_call: TRBV20-1
d_call: TRBD2

cdr3_nt: TGCGCCAGCAGCCCATCCCCCACAGATACGCAGTATTTT
cdr3_aa: CASSPSPTDTQYF
clone_size: NA
j_call: TRBJ2-3
v_call: TRBV4-1
d_call: NA